A selection of T cell receptor beta chains follows, all from one sample in a study of blood T cells in healthy people across ages. TCRdb analysed the 5' RACE reads with MiXCR anew, one entry per CDR3 protein. The sample includes approximately 600,000 distinct CDR3 sequences, under 70% of them seen just once. The specimen was blood. The origin of the receptors is a man between 60 and 70 years old in good health. Both conserved end residues are part of each CDR3. The D gene is left open where the match is weak.

v_gene: TRBV20-1
d_gene: TRBD2
j_gene: TRBJ2-1
CDR3aa: CSASGLAGGRGNEQFF

v_gene: TRBV12-3/TRBV12-4
d_gene: .
j_gene: TRBJ1-2
CDR3aa: CASREQGSGSYGYTF

v_gene: TRBV5-1
d_gene: .
j_gene: TRBJ2-1
CDR3aa: CASSFTSGVRNEQFF

v_gene: TRBV5-1
d_gene: .
j_gene: TRBJ2-7
CDR3aa: CASNLNDRGEQYF

v_gene: TRBV7-2
d_gene: .
j_gene: TRBJ1-2
CDR3aa: CASSLEVGRGYTF

v_gene: TRBV12-3/TRBV12-4
d_gene: .
j_gene: TRBJ1-1
CDR3aa: CASSPRAGGGTEAFF

v_gene: TRBV7-2
d_gene: .
j_gene: TRBJ2-1
CDR3aa: CASSSSFGNEQFF

v_gene: TRBV29-1
d_gene: .
j_gene: TRBJ2-5
CDR3aa: CSVAKGGVQETQYF

v_gene: TRBV4-1
d_gene: .
j_gene: TRBJ1-2
CDR3aa: CASSQRKGSYGYTF

v_gene: TRBV20-1
d_gene: .
j_gene: TRBJ1-2
CDR3aa: CSARGQEAGYTF

v_gene: TRBV20-1
d_gene: .
j_gene: TRBJ2-6
CDR3aa: CSASSTGANVLTF

v_gene: TRBV7-2
d_gene: TRBD1
j_gene: TRBJ2-5
CDR3aa: CASSLSGQGEETQYF

v_gene: TRBV14
d_gene: TRBD2
j_gene: TRBJ2-1
CDR3aa: CASSQVGTSGDSYNEQFF

v_gene: TRBV29-1
d_gene: TRBD2
j_gene: TRBJ2-7
CDR3aa: CSVGEGFHEQYF

v_gene: TRBV12-3/TRBV12-4
d_gene: .
j_gene: TRBJ2-7
CDR3aa: CASSLAAERDEQYF

v_gene: TRBV28
d_gene: .
j_gene: TRBJ1-1
CDR3aa: CASSVMTVNTEAFF

v_gene: TRBV20-1
d_gene: .
j_gene: TRBJ1-5
CDR3aa: CSASPGGWIQPQHF

v_gene: TRBV12-3/TRBV12-4
d_gene: .
j_gene: TRBJ2-1
CDR3aa: CASSRDSGGLGIEQFF

v_gene: TRBV20-1
d_gene: .
j_gene: TRBJ2-3
CDR3aa: CSAPTRSTDTQYF

v_gene: TRBV29-1
d_gene: TRBD1
j_gene: TRBJ2-5
CDR3aa: CSVTTGAWGAAQYF

v_gene: TRBV4-1
d_gene: .
j_gene: TRBJ2-7
CDR3aa: CASSQEVVALGEQYF

v_gene: TRBV14
d_gene: TRBD1
j_gene: TRBJ1-2
CDR3aa: CASSYTGGIYGYTF

v_gene: TRBV5-1
d_gene: TRBD2
j_gene: TRBJ2-5
CDR3aa: CASSLGTSGGAFQETQYF

v_gene: TRBV6-2/TRBV6-3
d_gene: .
j_gene: TRBJ2-1
CDR3aa: CASSYIFGVGEQFF

v_gene: TRBV6-1
d_gene: TRBD1
j_gene: TRBJ1-2
CDR3aa: CASLGQGVSNYGYTF

v_gene: TRBV7-2
d_gene: TRBD1
j_gene: TRBJ2-1
CDR3aa: CASSLAGTGGYNEQFF

v_gene: TRBV20-1
d_gene: TRBD1
j_gene: TRBJ2-1
CDR3aa: CSSGQGNYNEQFF

v_gene: TRBV29-1
d_gene: TRBD1
j_gene: TRBJ2-1
CDR3aa: CSVPGQPSSYNEQFF

v_gene: TRBV24-1
d_gene: TRBD1
j_gene: TRBJ2-1
CDR3aa: CATSGRLPGQGTENEQFF

v_gene: TRBV20-1
d_gene: .
j_gene: TRBJ2-7
CDR3aa: CSARDASSSYEQYF

v_gene: TRBV7-7
d_gene: .
j_gene: TRBJ2-1
CDR3aa: CASSPQAGSYNEQFF

v_gene: TRBV5-1
d_gene: .
j_gene: TRBJ2-5
CDR3aa: CASSGWGQETQYF

v_gene: TRBV6-1
d_gene: .
j_gene: TRBJ2-3
CDR3aa: CASARVLRTDTQYF

v_gene: TRBV4-1
d_gene: TRBD2
j_gene: TRBJ2-1
CDR3aa: CASSQDRLRERGNYNEQLF

v_gene: TRBV20-1
d_gene: TRBD2
j_gene: TRBJ2-1
CDR3aa: CSARATLGTSGGSSEQFF

v_gene: TRBV28
d_gene: TRBD1
j_gene: TRBJ1-6
CDR3aa: CASRIQGGSPLHF

v_gene: TRBV13
d_gene: .
j_gene: TRBJ1-1
CDR3aa: CASSLGDRNTEAFF

v_gene: TRBV5-1
d_gene: .
j_gene: TRBJ2-1
CDR3aa: CATDRGSDGNEQFF

v_gene: TRBV3-1
d_gene: .
j_gene: TRBJ1-2
CDR3aa: CASSDSPSNYGYTF

v_gene: TRBV10-3
d_gene: TRBD1
j_gene: TRBJ2-7
CDR3aa: CAIRAGTVNSYEQYF

v_gene: TRBV20-1
d_gene: TRBD1
j_gene: TRBJ1-5
CDR3aa: CSARGGGGNQPQHF

v_gene: TRBV15
d_gene: TRBD1
j_gene: TRBJ2-7
CDR3aa: CATSRDRQGSYEQYF

v_gene: TRBV5-1
d_gene: .
j_gene: TRBJ2-4
CDR3aa: CASSRATPQAGIQYF

v_gene: TRBV5-1
d_gene: .
j_gene: TRBJ1-2
CDR3aa: CASSLRQGSSYGYTF